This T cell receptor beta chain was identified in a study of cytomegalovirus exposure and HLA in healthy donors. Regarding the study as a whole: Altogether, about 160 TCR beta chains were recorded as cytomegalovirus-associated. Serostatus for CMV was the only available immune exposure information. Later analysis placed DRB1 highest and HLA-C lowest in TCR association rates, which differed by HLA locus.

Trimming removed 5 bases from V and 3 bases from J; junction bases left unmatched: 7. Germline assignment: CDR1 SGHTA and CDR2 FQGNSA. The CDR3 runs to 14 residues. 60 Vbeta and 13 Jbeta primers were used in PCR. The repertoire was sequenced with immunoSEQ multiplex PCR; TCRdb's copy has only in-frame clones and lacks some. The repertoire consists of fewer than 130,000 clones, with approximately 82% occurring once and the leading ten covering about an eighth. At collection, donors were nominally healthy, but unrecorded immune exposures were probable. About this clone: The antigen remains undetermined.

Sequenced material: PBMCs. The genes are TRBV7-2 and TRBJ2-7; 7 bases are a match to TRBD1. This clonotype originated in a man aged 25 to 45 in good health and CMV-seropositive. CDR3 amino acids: CASSPTGLDYEQYF. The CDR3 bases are TGTGCCAGCAGCCCGACAGGGCTTGACTACGAGCAGTACTTC.